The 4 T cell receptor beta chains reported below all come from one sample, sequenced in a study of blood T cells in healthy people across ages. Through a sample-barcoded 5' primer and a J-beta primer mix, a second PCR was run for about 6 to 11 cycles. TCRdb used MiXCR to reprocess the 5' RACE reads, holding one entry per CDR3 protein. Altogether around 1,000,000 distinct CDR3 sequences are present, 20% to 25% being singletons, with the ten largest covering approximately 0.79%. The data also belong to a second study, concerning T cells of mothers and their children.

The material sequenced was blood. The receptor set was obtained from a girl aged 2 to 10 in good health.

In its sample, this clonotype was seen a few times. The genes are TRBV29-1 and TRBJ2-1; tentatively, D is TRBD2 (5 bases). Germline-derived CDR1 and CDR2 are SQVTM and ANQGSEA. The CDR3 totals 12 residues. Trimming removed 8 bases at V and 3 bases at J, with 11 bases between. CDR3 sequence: CSCYGDYNEQFF. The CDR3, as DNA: TGCAGCTGTTACGGGGACTACAATGAGCAGTTCTTC.

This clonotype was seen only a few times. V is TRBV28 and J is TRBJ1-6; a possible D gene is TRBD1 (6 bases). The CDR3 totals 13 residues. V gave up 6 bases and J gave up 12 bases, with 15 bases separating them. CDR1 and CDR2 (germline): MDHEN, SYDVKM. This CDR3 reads CASSLQGRGPLHF. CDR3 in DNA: TGTGCCAGCAGCCTACAGGGTAGGGGACCCCTCCACTTT.

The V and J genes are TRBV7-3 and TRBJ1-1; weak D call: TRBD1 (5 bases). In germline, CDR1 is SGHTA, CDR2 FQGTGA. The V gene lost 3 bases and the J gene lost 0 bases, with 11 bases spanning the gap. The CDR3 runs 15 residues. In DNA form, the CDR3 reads TGTGCCAGCAGCTTGGGACGGTCTTTGAACACTGAAGCTTTCTTT. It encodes CASSLGRSLNTEAFF. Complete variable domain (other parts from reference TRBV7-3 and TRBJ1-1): GAGVSQTPSNKVTEKGKYVELRCDPISGHTALYWYRQSLGQGPEFLIYFQGTGAADDSGLPNDRFFAVRPEGSVSTLKIQRTERGDSAVYLCASSLGRSLNTEAFFGQGTRLTVV.

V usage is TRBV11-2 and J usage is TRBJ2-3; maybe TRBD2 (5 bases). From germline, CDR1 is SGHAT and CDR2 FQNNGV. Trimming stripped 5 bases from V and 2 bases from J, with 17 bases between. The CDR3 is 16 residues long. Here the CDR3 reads CASSPPDKRYTDTQYF. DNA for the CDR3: TGTGCCAGCAGCCCCCCGGATAAGCGGTACACAGATACGCAGTATTTT.